This is a list of T cell receptor beta chains from one sample in a study of CD8+CD57+ T cells in acquired aplastic anemia. TCRdb recomputed calls from the reads with MiXCR, one row per CDR3 protein. This sample has around 500,000 distinct CDR3 sequences, with about a third found just once. Sequencing input: sorted CD4+, CD8+, or CD8+CD57+ T cells (not recorded which) from PBMCs. These receptors all stem from a human donor with aplastic anemia. CDR3s include the opening cysteine and the closing phenylalanine or tryptophan. Fields, in order: J gene, V gene, CDR3 protein.

TRBJ1-3	TRBV6-1	CASQRGGATGNTIYF
TRBJ2-5	TRBV9	CASSPGEVEMETQYF
TRBJ2-1	TRBV2	CASSEGGDNEQFF
TRBJ1-3	TRBV2	CAITRRGISGNTIYF
TRBJ1-6	TRBV20-1	CSARGQGQSPLHF
TRBJ2-7	TRBV2	CASSLTDGRYYYEQYF
TRBJ2-1	TRBV7-9	CASSLREYNEQFF
TRBJ2-1	TRBV20-1	CSARSGRAYNEQFF
TRBJ2-7	TRBV29-1	CSVVSGVAYEQYF
TRBJ2-6	TRBV29-1	CSVAGRGGANVLTF
TRBJ2-1	TRBV30	CAWRKSSLFF
TRBJ2-7	TRBV12-3/TRBV12-4	CASRASGANEQYF
TRBJ2-3	TRBV24-1	CATSDFGVAGSRDTQYF
TRBJ2-7	TRBV11-2	CAWSAGGVGISSYEQYF